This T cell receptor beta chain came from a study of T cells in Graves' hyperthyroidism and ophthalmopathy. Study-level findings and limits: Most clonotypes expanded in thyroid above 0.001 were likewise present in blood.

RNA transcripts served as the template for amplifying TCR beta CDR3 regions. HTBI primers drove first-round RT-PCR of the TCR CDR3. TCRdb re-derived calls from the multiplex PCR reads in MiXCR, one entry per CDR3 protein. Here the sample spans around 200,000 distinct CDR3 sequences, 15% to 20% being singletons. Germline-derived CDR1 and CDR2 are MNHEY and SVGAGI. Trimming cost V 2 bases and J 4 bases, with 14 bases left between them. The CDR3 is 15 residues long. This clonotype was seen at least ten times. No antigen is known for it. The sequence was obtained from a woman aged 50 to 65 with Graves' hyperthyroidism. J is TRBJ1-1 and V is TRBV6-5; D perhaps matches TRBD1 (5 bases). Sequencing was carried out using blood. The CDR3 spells CASSYGYGGSTEAFF. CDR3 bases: TGTGCCAGCAGTTACGGTTACGGGGGGAGCACTGAAGCTTTCTTT.